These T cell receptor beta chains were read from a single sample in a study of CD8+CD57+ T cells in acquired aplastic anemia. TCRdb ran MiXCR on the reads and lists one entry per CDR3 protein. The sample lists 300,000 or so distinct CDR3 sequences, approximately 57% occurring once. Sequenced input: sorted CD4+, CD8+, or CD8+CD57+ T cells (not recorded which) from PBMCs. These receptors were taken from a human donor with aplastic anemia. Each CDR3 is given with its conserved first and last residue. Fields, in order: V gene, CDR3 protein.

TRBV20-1 CSASNTYALTKTQYF
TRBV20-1 CSARGDRGTSPLHF
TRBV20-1 CSAGPGTGGAENTEASF
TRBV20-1 CSAARTGSNQPQHF
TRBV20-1 CSAWDLAVLSF
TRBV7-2 CASSPRWVTGQETQYF
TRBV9 CASSRGGPSYNEQFF
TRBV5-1 CASSRQEGLYEQYF
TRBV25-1 CASSESRGHLLFF
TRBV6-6 CASSYGRNSNQPQHF
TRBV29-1 CMDWGQDRAYEQYF
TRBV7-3 CASSIGQGGPLRPQHF
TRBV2 CASTPPQSSYNEQFF
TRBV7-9 CASSHMSGRGADTQYF
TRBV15 CATSSVRTGYTEAFF
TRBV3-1 CASSPSGQVGIGAFF
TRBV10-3 CAISESIGGGETQYF
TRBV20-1 CSAPLEPPRYEQYF
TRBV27 CASSFAGSNYGYTF
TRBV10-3 CAPPKGGDTQYF
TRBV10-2 CASSNSFAGTIGTEAFF
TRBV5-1 CASSLGSGQYEQYF
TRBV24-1 CATSDLEGQGVYEQYF
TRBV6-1 CASSRGGDSNYGYTF
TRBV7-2 CASSLGQGAENIQYF
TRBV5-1 CASSPDRDVRRSPLHF
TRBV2 CASSSSAGGNTGELFF
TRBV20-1 CSASTGGLVGYTF
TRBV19 CASSISDTQYF
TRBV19 CASSIDRPQGAEGYTF
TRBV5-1 CASSLVSGGGQGQYF
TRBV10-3 CAIRGHGTLNTEAFF
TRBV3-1 CASSQTRSGQFF
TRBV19 CASSNWGNTEAFF
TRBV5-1 CASSPQVQGLGQETQYF
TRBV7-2 CASSLANSSPTYEQYF
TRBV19 CASGGGTRIAGELFF
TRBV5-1 CASTPELGYNEQFF
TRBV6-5 CASSYQGAAEAFF
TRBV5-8 CASSPRQGGQPQHF
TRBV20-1 CSPTWTSGSILSYNEQFF
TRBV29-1 CSATTGNTDTQYF
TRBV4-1 CASSPLTGGYQETQYF
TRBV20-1 CSATEASGPYNEQFF
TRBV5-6 CASTPRDREAGNTIYF
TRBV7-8 CASPGEEDRDQPQHF
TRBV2 CASSELGWGNTGELFF
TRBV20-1 CSAAGLAGTYEQYF
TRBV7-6 CASSQGQPKSDTQYF
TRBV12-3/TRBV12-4 CASSPSHRENNEQFF
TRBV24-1 CATSPAGGAAGYTF